This is a list of T cell receptor beta chains from one sample in a study of OX40 agonist ivuxolimab in advanced cancers. The method was immunoSEQ multiplex PCR; TCRdb's version includes in-frame clones alone and lacks a portion of them. The data contain roughly 34,000 clones, around 80% of them singletons. The starting material was CD4+ or CD8+ T cells sorted from blood, obtained in a trial of the OX40 agonist ivuxolimab. Source of these receptors: an adult with an advanced solid tumor such as melanoma, head and neck, liver or kidney cancer. CDR3s include the opening cysteine and the closing phenylalanine or tryptophan. Each record gives: V gene, D gene, J gene, clone size, CDR3 protein, CDR3 DNA. D genes are given only for firm matches. The size entry is marked missing in some rows and otherwise reads once, few, many or a size class.

V gene: TRBV6-1
D gene: .
J gene: TRBJ1-5
clone size: .
CDR3 protein: CASSAVPAAGNQPQHF
CDR3 DNA: TGTGCCAGCAGTGCCGTTCCCGCGGCCGGCAATCAGCCCCAGCATTTT

V gene: TRBV14
D gene: TRBD1
J gene: TRBJ2-7
clone size: .
CDR3 protein: CASSQGTGSSYEQYF
CDR3 DNA: TGTGCCAGCAGCCAAGGGACAGGTAGCTCCTACGAGCAGTACTTC

V gene: TRBV18
D gene: .
J gene: TRBJ2-7
clone size: .
CDR3 protein: CASSRGTDQYF
CDR3 DNA: TGTGCCAGCTCACGGGGGACGGATCAGTACTTC

V gene: TRBV6-5
D gene: .
J gene: TRBJ1-4
clone size: .
CDR3 protein: CASTYYPNEKLFF
CDR3 DNA: TGTGCCAGCACATACTACCCTAATGAAAAACTGTTTTTT

V gene: TRBV7-2
D gene: .
J gene: TRBJ1-1
clone size: .
CDR3 protein: CASSLGPAPEAFF
CDR3 DNA: TGTGCCAGCAGCTTAGGTCCCGCGCCTGAAGCTTTCTTT

V gene: TRBV19
D gene: .
J gene: TRBJ1-1
clone size: .
CDR3 protein: CASSIPRATEAFF
CDR3 DNA: TGTGCCAGTAGTATCCCCAGGGCCACTGAAGCTTTCTTT

V gene: TRBV20-1
D gene: .
J gene: TRBJ2-5
clone size: .
CDR3 protein: CSAVRGKEQYF
CDR3 DNA: TGCAGTGCCGTGCGCGGAAAAGAGCAGTACTTC

V gene: TRBV5-1
D gene: .
J gene: TRBJ2-2
clone size: .
CDR3 protein: CASLSVPGITGELFF
CDR3 DNA: TGCGCCAGCCTCTCAGTCCCGGGTATCACCGGGGAGCTGTTTTTT

V gene: TRBV7-9
D gene: TRBD1
J gene: TRBJ2-1
clone size: .
CDR3 protein: CASSSRRTGNEQFF
CDR3 DNA: TGTGCCAGCAGCTCCCGGAGGACAGGGAATGAGCAGTTCTTC

V gene: TRBV7-3
D gene: .
J gene: TRBJ1-1
clone size: .
CDR3 protein: CASRTDRNTEAFF
CDR3 DNA: TGTGCCAGCAGAACCGACAGAAACACTGAAGCTTTCTTT

V gene: TRBV7-9
D gene: TRBD1
J gene: TRBJ1-1
clone size: few
CDR3 protein: CASRTTGGARAFF
CDR3 DNA: TGTGCCAGCCGGACGACAGGGGGCGCGAGAGCTTTCTTT

V gene: TRBV12-5
D gene: .
J gene: TRBJ1-5
clone size: .
CDR3 protein: CASGLVSGRERQPQHF
CDR3 DNA: TGTGCTAGTGGTTTGGTTTCGGGCAGGGAGCGTCAGCCCCAGCATTTT

V gene: TRBV6-1
D gene: .
J gene: TRBJ1-6
clone size: .
CDR3 protein: CASKGSLGSPLHF
CDR3 DNA: TGTGCCAGCAAGGGGAGTTTAGGTTCACCCCTCCACTTT

V gene: TRBV30
D gene: TRBD2
J gene: TRBJ2-5
clone size: .
CDR3 protein: CAWRGGGAVFETQYF
CDR3 DNA: TGTGCCTGGAGAGGCGGGGGGGCAGTTTTTGAGACCCAGTACTTC

V gene: TRBV10-3
D gene: .
J gene: TRBJ1-4
clone size: .
CDR3 protein: CAISEDLNEKLFF
CDR3 DNA: TGTGCCATCAGTGAGGACCTTAATGAAAAACTGTTTTTT

V gene: TRBV6-1
D gene: .
J gene: TRBJ1-6
clone size: .
CDR3 protein: CASSAGPYNSPLHF
CDR3 DNA: TGTGCCAGCAGTGCAGGGCCCTATAATTCACCCCTCCACTTT

V gene: TRBV15
D gene: TRBD1
J gene: TRBJ2-6
clone size: .
CDR3 protein: CATTPGTGGTGANVLTF
CDR3 DNA: TGTGCCACTACCCCCGGGACAGGGGGTACTGGGGCCAACGTCCTGACTTTC

V gene: TRBV5-5
D gene: .
J gene: TRBJ1-2
clone size: .
CDR3 protein: CASSLEGNYGYTF
CDR3 DNA: TGTGCCAGCAGCTTGGAAGGGAACTATGGCTACACCTTC

V gene: TRBV5-1
D gene: TRBD1
J gene: TRBJ1-5
clone size: .
CDR3 protein: CASSSTGVDQPQHF
CDR3 DNA: TGCGCCAGCAGCTCGACAGGGGTCGATCAGCCCCAGCATTTT

V gene: TRBV7-2
D gene: .
J gene: TRBJ2-1
clone size: few
CDR3 protein: CASSFQQYNEQFF
CDR3 DNA: TGTGCCAGCAGCTTTCAACAATACAATGAGCAGTTCTTC

V gene: TRBV6-1
D gene: .
J gene: TRBJ1-3
clone size: few
CDR3 protein: CASSESAAAKASGNTIYF
CDR3 DNA: TGTGCCAGCAGTGAATCGGCGGCTGCGAAGGCCTCTGGAAACACCATATATTTT

V gene: TRBV6-1
D gene: .
J gene: TRBJ1-4
clone size: .
CDR3 protein: CASSERGAFGEKLFF
CDR3 DNA: TGTGCCAGCAGTGAGCGGGGTGCCTTTGGAGAAAAACTGTTTTTT

V gene: TRBV5-1
D gene: .
J gene: TRBJ1-2
clone size: .
CDR3 protein: CASSPIGGNYGYTF
CDR3 DNA: TGCGCCAGCAGCCCGATTGGAGGGAACTATGGCTACACCTTC

V gene: TRBV5-1
D gene: .
J gene: TRBJ2-1
clone size: .
CDR3 protein: CASSISGTVSYNEQFF
CDR3 DNA: TGCGCCAGCAGCATTAGCGGGACAGTCAGCTACAATGAGCAGTTCTTC

V gene: TRBV28
D gene: TRBD1
J gene: TRBJ1-5
clone size: .
CDR3 protein: CASSGAGGVQPQHF
CDR3 DNA: TGTGCCAGCAGTGGGGCAGGGGGTGTGCAGCCCCAGCATTTT

V gene: TRBV9
D gene: .
J gene: TRBJ1-3
clone size: .
CDR3 protein: CASSVWDGNTIYF
CDR3 DNA: TGTGCCAGCAGCGTCTGGGATGGAAACACCATATATTTT

V gene: TRBV5-1
D gene: TRBD2
J gene: TRBJ2-3
clone size: once
CDR3 protein: CASSAGLAGTDTQYF
CDR3 DNA: TGCGCCAGCAGCGCGGGGCTAGCGGGCACAGATACGCAGTATTTT

V gene: TRBV18
D gene: TRBD2
J gene: TRBJ2-3
clone size: .
CDR3 protein: CASSYGGASTDTQYF
CDR3 DNA: TGTGCCAGCTCGTACGGGGGGGCGAGCACAGATACGCAGTATTTT

V gene: TRBV5-1
D gene: TRBD1
J gene: TRBJ1-2
clone size: .
CDR3 protein: CASSAGQGYYGYTF
CDR3 DNA: TGCGCCAGCAGCGCGGGACAGGGATACTATGGCTACACCTTC

V gene: TRBV9
D gene: .
J gene: TRBJ1-2
clone size: .
CDR3 protein: CASRTASNYGYTF
CDR3 DNA: TGTGCCAGCAGGACGGCTTCCAACTATGGCTACACCTTC

V gene: TRBV30
D gene: .
J gene: TRBJ1-5
clone size: once
CDR3 protein: CAWSVRGRSQPQHF
CDR3 DNA: TGTGCCTGGAGTGTACGCGGCAGATCTCAGCCCCAGCATTTT

V gene: TRBV7-9
D gene: .
J gene: TRBJ1-2
clone size: .
CDR3 protein: CASSPQGPGGYTF
CDR3 DNA: TGTGCCAGCAGCCCTCAGGGGCCCGGGGGCTACACCTTC

V gene: TRBV7-9
D gene: TRBD2
J gene: TRBJ2-1
clone size: few
CDR3 protein: CASSRAGVIDEQFF
CDR3 DNA: TGTGCCAGCAGCAGAGCGGGGGTTATCGATGAGCAGTTCTTC

V gene: TRBV15
D gene: .
J gene: TRBJ2-7
clone size: .
CDR3 protein: CATSRAPNVGEQYF
CDR3 DNA: TGTGCCACCAGCAGAGCCCCGAATGTTGGCGAGCAGTACTTC

V gene: TRBV6-1
D gene: .
J gene: TRBJ1-5
clone size: once
CDR3 protein: CASSEIRVVRQPQHF
CDR3 DNA: TGTGCCAGCAGTGAAATAAGGGTGGTACGTCAGCCCCAGCATTTT

V gene: TRBV5-1
D gene: .
J gene: TRBJ1-4
clone size: .
CDR3 protein: CASSLAAARWDEKLFF
CDR3 DNA: TGCGCCAGCAGCTTGGCGGCAGCTCGGTGGGATGAAAAACTGTTTTTT

V gene: TRBV5-1
D gene: TRBD2
J gene: TRBJ2-2
clone size: .
CDR3 protein: CASSAPGLAGDNTGELFF
CDR3 DNA: TGCGCCAGCAGCGCTCCGGGACTAGCGGGAGACAACACCGGGGAGCTGTTTTTT

V gene: TRBV10-3
D gene: .
J gene: TRBJ1-6
clone size: .
CDR3 protein: CAISAQGNSPLHF
CDR3 DNA: TGTGCCATCAGCGCTCAGGGTAATTCACCCCTCCACTTT

V gene: TRBV25-1
D gene: TRBD1
J gene: TRBJ1-5
clone size: .
CDR3 protein: CASRKTGGDQPQHF
CDR3 DNA: TGTGCCAGCAGAAAAACAGGGGGCGATCAGCCCCAGCATTTT

V gene: TRBV5-4
D gene: .
J gene: TRBJ1-2
clone size: .
CDR3 protein: CASSLEQGYGYTF
CDR3 DNA: TGTGCCAGCAGCTTGGAACAGGGATATGGCTACACCTTC